A single sample gave rise to the 22 T cell receptor beta chains below, sequenced in a study of T cell responses to AZD1222 COVID-19 vaccine. Using immunoSEQ multiplex PCR, the repertoire was profiled, and TCRdb retains in-frame clones only, with some absent. The sample has about 150,000 clones, around 87% seen once. Sequenced here: peripheral blood, sampled 28 days after the second AZD1222 dose. All receptors derive from an adult who received the AZD1222 COVID-19 vaccine.

The CDR3 nucleotides read TGTGCCAGCAGCCCAACAGGGATCCCGAGCTATGGCTACACCTTC. Residues: CASSPTGIPSYGYTF. V usage is TRBV28 and J usage is TRBJ1-2; TRBD1 is a possible D gene (6 bases). Germline V gene sequence: CDR1 MDHEN, CDR2 SYDVKM. The CDR3 covers 15 residues. Trimming left V 6 bases short and J 4 bases short, with 18 bases between.

The genes are TRBV3-1 (or the pseudogene TRBV3-2) and TRBJ1-5; TRBD1 is a possible D gene (5 bases). V lost 4 bases and J lost 0, with 19 bases in between. From germline, CDR1 is LGHDT and CDR2 YNNKEL (reference sequence). The CDR3 sequence is 18 residues long. The CDR3, as DNA: TGTGCCAGCAGCCTGGTGGGGGGGACCAATTATAGCAATCAGCCCCAGCATTTT. The encoded protein is CASSLVGGTNYSNQPQHF.

The chain is built from TRBV10-3 and TRBJ2-3; 15 bases align to TRBD2. The V and J ends lost 5 bases and 0 bases, in that order; junction bases with no gene match: 9. Looked up from germline, CDR1 is ENHRY and CDR2 is SYGVKD. This CDR3 is 19 amino acids long. The CDR3 DNA reads as TGTGCCATCAGTCCACACGGACTAGCGGGAGGGGCAAGCACAGATACGCAGTATTTT. Protein product: CAISPHGLAGGASTDTQYF.

This clone appeared a single time. The gene calls are TRBV5-4 and TRBJ2-7; possibly TRBD2 for D (5 bases). CDR3 size: 13 residues. V was cut by 1 base and J by 6 bases, with 11 bases left in between. The germline V gene encodes CDR1 SGHNT and CDR2 YYREEE (reference sequence). CDR3 sequence reads: CASSLFGVGEQYF. CDR3 coding DNA: TGTGCCAGCAGCTTGTTCGGGGTCGGCGAGCAGTACTTC.

CDR3 residues: CASSLTGGRFYGYTF. As DNA, the CDR3 is TGTGCCAGCAGCTTAACAGGGGGGCGATTCTATGGCTACACCTTC. The chain links TRBV7-3 to TRBJ1-2; perhaps TRBD1 as D (6 bases). The CDR3 covers 15 residues. Germline CDR1 and CDR2: SGHTA and FQGTGA. V was clipped by 0 bases and J by 4 bases, with 12 bases between them.

V gene TRBV6-4 combines with J gene TRBJ2-1; D is uncertain. Trimming shortened V by 3 bases and J by 2 bases, and 14 bases separated the two germline ends. This CDR3 has 16 amino acids. Germline CDR1 MRHNA, CDR2 SNTAGT. Written as DNA, the CDR3 is TGTGCCAGCAGTGAAAAACAGCGATGTCCCTACAATGAGCAGTTCTTC. It yields the protein CASSEKQRCPYNEQFF.

The chain uses TRBV27 and TRBJ2-2; 7 nucleotides line up with TRBD1. Germline trimming cut 8 bases from V and 4 bases from J; bases unmatched to any gene: 10. There are 15 residues in the CDR3. The germline gives CDR1 MNHEY, CDR2 SMNVEV (reference sequence). CDR3 sequence reads: CASGYYRGSTGELFF. DNA of the CDR3: TGTGCCAGCGGCTATTACAGGGGTAGCACCGGGGAGCTGTTTTTT.

The chain joins TRBV18 to TRBJ2-3; tentatively, D is TRBD2 (5 bases). Germline lookup yields CDR1 KGHSH and CDR2 LQKENI. Trimming removed 5 bases from V and 8 bases from J, with 20 bases in between. The CDR3 is 15 amino acids. The DNA for the CDR3 is TGTGCCAGCTCAGCGGACTTAGTATATTCATCTACGCAGTATTTT. Translation gives CASSADLVYSSTQYF.

The V gene is TRBV18, the J gene TRBJ1-1, with TRBD1 as a possible D gene (6 bases). The V gene's germline CDR1 is KGHSH and CDR2 LQKENI. The CDR3 spans 14 residues. Trimming cost V 4 bases and J 6 bases, with 15 bases left between them. CDR3 loop: CASSQQGPFSEAFF. Here the CDR3 DNA reads TGTGCCAGCTCACAACAGGGCCCGTTCTCTGAAGCTTTCTTT.

CDR3 coding DNA: TGTGCCAGCAGCGTGGGACAGTATAGCAATCAGCCCCAGCATTTT. Residues: CASSVGQYSNQPQHF. The rearrangement links TRBV9 to TRBJ1-5; 7 bases fit TRBD1. Germline trimming cut 2 bases from V and 0 bases from J; bases unmatched to any gene: 2. Per germline, CDR1 SGDLS and CDR2 YYNGEE. The CDR3 runs to 15 residues.

This clone appeared once. The gene calls are TRBV30 and TRBJ1-5; D is undetermined. Germline loops: CDR1 GTSNPN, CDR2 SVGIG (reference sequence). The CDR3 spans 14 residues. The germline V and J ends were trimmed by 1 base and 0 bases, with 7 bases remaining between them. The CDR3 loop reads CAWSAGGSNQPQHF. The CDR3 DNA reads TGTGCCTGGAGTGCCGGCGGTAGCAATCAGCCCCAGCATTTT.

The chain recombines TRBV29-1 with TRBJ2-7, with D perhaps TRBD1 or TRBD2 (5 bases each). Germline V lookup: CDR1 SQVTM, CDR2 ANQGSEA. The CDR3 consists of 15 residues. V dropped 1 base and J dropped 3 bases, with 16 bases sitting between them. The DNA for the CDR3 is TGCAGCGTTGAAGGACCTAGGTCAGGGAGCTACGAGCAGTACTTC. This sequence encodes CSVEGPRSGSYEQYF.

The chain recombines TRBV14 with TRBJ2-1; either TRBD1 or TRBD2 may supply D (6 bases each). Germline lookup yields CDR1 SGHDN and CDR2 FVKESK. Between the trimmed V and J ends, which lost 1 base and 9 bases, there was a span of 16 bases. The CDR3 runs 15 residues. The CDR3 DNA sequence: TGTGCCAGCAGCCAAGCGAGGGGGGAGTGGGGTGAGCAGTTCTTC. It translates to CASSQARGEWGEQFF.

This clone was counted a few times. The V gene is TRBV18, the J gene TRBJ1-5; TRBD1 aligns across 7 bases. The germline V gene encodes CDR1 KGHSH and CDR2 LQKENI. The CDR3 covers 17 residues. J was trimmed by 3 bases and V by 3 bases; bases with no gene match: 11. The CDR3 DNA reads TGTGCCAGCTCACCTTTTCACGCAGGGGGTGTCAATCAGCCCCAGCATTTT. Translating gives CASSPFHAGGVNQPQHF.

The rearrangement links TRBV18 to TRBJ2-7; D is unresolved. This CDR3 is 14 amino acids long. With 0 bases removed from V and 9 bases from J, the gap between germline ends came to 15 bases. Germline values: CDR1 KGHSH, CDR2 LQKENI. The CDR3 coding sequence is TGTGCCAGCTCACCACCAGGCACTTTCCCGGCGCAGTACTTC. Its translation is CASSPPGTFPAQYF.

V usage is TRBV12-3 or TRBV12-4 and J usage is TRBJ2-1; D not resolved. The V end was cut by 5 bases, the J end by 8 bases, with 10 bases between. This CDR3 is built from 12 residues. CDR3 residues: CASSIATHEQFF. CDR3 nucleotides: TGTGCCAGCAGTATCGCAACGCATGAGCAGTTCTTC.

The rearrangement links TRBV3-1 (or the pseudogene TRBV3-2) to TRBJ1-2; D is ambiguous. With 8 bases removed from V and 8 bases from J, the gap between germline ends came to 15 bases. The CDR3 consists of 12 residues. Germline V gene sequence: CDR1 LGHDT, CDR2 YNNKEL (reference sequence). The CDR3 here is CASHSGSEGYTF. CDR3 DNA sequence: TGTGCCAGCCATTCTGGTTCAGAAGGCTACACCTTC.

The chain combines TRBV7-9 with TRBJ2-3; TRBD2 matches 9 bases. The CDR3 runs to 16 residues. Germline V gene lookup returns CDR1 SEHNR and CDR2 FQNEAQ (reference sequence). The trim removed 6 bases at V and 6 bases at J, leaving 13 bases unmatched. CDR3: CASRPLLSGSGDTQYF. CDR3 nucleotides: TGTGCCAGCAGACCCTTGCTTAGCGGGAGCGGTGATACGCAGTATTTT.

The chain uses TRBV6-5 and TRBJ1-1; TRBD1 might be the D (5 bases). V lost 6 bases and J 3 bases, leaving 11 bases between the germline ends. The CDR3 loop spans 13 amino acids. Germline V lookup: CDR1 MNHEY, CDR2 SVGAGI. CDR3 loop: CASRRGWDTEAFF. The CDR3 nucleotides are TGTGCCAGCAGACGGGGGTGGGACACTGAAGCTTTCTTT.

The chain combines TRBV7-8 with TRBJ1-1; D remains unclear. With 1 base removed from V and 2 bases from J, the gap between germline ends came to 14 bases. Germline V gene lookup returns CDR1 SGHVS and CDR2 FQNEAQ. CDR3 length: 16 amino acids. For the CDR3, the DNA is TGTGCCAGCAGCTTAGGGTTGGGTCTCACTAACACTGAAGCTTTCTTT. This codes for CASSLGLGLTNTEAFF.

The gene calls are TRBV6-2 or TRBV6-3 and TRBJ2-7; 8 nucleotides line up with TRBD1. Trimming took 6 bases from V and 2 from J; bases not matched to a gene: 6. In germline, CDR1 is MNHEY, CDR2 SVGEGT. The CDR3 extends over 14 amino acids. CDR3 sequence: CASSRQGLPYEQYF. The CDR3 DNA reads as TGTGCCAGCAGCCGACAGGGGTTACCCTACGAGCAGTACTTC.

The chain uses TRBV27 and TRBJ1-2, with a possible D match to TRBD1 (6 bases). The V gene lost 4 bases and the J gene lost 8 bases, with 17 bases spanning the gap. The length of the CDR3 is 14 residues. Germline CDR1 reads MNHEY; CDR2 reads SMNVEV (reference sequence). The CDR3 DNA is TGTGCCAGCAGTTCGATCGGGACAATACCGGGCTACACCTTC. It encodes CASSSIGTIPGYTF.